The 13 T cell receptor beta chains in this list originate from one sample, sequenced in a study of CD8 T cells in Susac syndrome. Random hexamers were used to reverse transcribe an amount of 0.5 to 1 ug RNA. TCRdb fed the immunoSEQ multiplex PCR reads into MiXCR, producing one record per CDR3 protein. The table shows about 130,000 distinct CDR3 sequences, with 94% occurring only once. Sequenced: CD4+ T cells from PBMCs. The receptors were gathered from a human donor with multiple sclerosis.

For the CDR3, the DNA is TGTGCCAGCAGCACCCACAGGGGATGGGAGACCCAGTACTTC. It codes for CASSTHRGWETQYF. The V and J genes are TRBV25-1 and TRBJ2-5, with 7 bases matching TRBD1. The CDR3 is made up of 14 amino acids. Germline CDR1 reads MGHDK; CDR2 reads SYGVNS. V was pared by 6 bases and J by 5 bases, with 9 bases of the junction left unmatched.

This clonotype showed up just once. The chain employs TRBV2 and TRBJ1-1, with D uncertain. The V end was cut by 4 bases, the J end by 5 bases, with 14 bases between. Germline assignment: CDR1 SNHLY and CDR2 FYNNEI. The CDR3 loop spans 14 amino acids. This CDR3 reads CASSVGPEQTEAFF. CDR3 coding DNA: TGTGCCAGCAGTGTAGGGCCCGAACAAACTGAAGCTTTCTTT.

The CDR3 DNA sequence: TGTGCCAGCAAATATCGGAACACTGAAGCTTTCTTT. Translated: CASKYRNTEAFF. The chain links TRBV12-3 or TRBV12-4 to TRBJ1-1; no clear D gene. Trimming removed 7 bases at V and 1 base at J, with 7 bases between. The CDR3 covers 12 residues.

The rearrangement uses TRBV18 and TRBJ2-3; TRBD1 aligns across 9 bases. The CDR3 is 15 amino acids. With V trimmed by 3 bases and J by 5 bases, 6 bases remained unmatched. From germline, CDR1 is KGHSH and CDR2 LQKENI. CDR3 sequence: CASSPGQGFGDTQYF. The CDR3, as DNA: TGTGCCAGCTCACCGGGACAGGGATTTGGAGATACGCAGTATTTT.

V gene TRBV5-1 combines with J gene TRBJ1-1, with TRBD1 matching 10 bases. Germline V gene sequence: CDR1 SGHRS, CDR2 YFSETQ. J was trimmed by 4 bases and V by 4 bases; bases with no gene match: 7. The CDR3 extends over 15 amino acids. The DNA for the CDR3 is TGCGCCAGCAGCACGGGACAGGGGTCGGTCACTGAAGCTTTCTTT. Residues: CASSTGQGSVTEAFF.

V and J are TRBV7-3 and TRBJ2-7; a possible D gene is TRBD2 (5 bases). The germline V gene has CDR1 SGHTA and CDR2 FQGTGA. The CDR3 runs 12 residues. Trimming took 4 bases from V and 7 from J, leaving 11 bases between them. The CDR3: CASSSEAGEQYF. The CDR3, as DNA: TGTGCCAGCAGCTCGGAGGCAGGAGAGCAGTACTTC.

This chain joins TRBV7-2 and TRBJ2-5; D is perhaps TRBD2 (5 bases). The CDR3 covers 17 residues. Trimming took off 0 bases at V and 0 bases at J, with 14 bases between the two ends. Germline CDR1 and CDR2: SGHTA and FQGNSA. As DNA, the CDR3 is TGTGCCAGCAGCTTAGCCCTACGGGGTGGGTACCAAGAGACCCAGTACTTC. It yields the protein CASSLALRGGYQETQYF.

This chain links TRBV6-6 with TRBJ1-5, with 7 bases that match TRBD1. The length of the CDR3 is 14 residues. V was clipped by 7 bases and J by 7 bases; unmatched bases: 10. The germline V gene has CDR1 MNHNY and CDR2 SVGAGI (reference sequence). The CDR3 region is CASNPPGGRQPQHF. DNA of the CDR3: TGTGCCAGCAACCCGCCAGGGGGGAGACAGCCCCAGCATTTT.

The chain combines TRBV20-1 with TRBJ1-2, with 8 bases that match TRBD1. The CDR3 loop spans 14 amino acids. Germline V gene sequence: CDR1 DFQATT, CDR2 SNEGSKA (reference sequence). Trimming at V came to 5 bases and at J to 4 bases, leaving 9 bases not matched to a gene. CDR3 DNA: TGCAGTGCTTCCCCGGGACAGGATTTCTATGGCTACACCTTC. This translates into CSASPGQDFYGYTF.

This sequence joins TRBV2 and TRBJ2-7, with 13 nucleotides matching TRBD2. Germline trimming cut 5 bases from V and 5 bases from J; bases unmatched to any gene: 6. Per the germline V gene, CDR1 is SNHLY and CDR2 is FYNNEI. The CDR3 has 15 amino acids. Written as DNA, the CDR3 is TGTGCCAGCAGTTTTGGACTAGCGGGAGTTAACGAGCAGTACTTC. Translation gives CASSFGLAGVNEQYF. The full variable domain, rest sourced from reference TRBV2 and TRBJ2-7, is EPEVTQTPSHQVTQMGQEVILRCVPISNHLYFYWYRQILGQKVEFLVSFYNNEISEKSEIFDDQFSVERPDGSNFTLKIRSTKLEDSAMYFCASSFGLAGVNEQYFGPGTRLTVT.

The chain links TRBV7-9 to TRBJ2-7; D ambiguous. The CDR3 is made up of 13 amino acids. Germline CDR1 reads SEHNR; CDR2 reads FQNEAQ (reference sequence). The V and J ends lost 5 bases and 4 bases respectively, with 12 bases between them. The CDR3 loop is CASSQMVRYEQYF. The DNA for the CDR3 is TGTGCCAGCAGCCAAATGGTGCGGTACGAGCAGTACTTC.

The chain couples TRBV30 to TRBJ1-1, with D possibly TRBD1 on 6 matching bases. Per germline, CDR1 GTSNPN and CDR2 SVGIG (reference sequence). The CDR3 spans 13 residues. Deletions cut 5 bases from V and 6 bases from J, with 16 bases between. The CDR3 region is CAWWLGGAAEAFF. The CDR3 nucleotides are TGTGCCTGGTGGCTCGGGGGCGCGGCTGAAGCTTTCTTT.

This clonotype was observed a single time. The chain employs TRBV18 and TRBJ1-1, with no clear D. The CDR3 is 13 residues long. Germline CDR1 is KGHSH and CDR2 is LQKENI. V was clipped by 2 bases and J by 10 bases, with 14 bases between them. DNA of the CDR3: TGTGCCAGCTCACCAGAGGGAGGATTGAGAGCTTTCTTT. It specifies CASSPEGGLRAFF.